Listed below are T cell receptor beta chains from one sample, sequenced in a study of OX40 agonist ivuxolimab in advanced cancers. Libraries were prepared by immunoSEQ multiplex PCR; TCRdb keeps only in-frame clonotypes and omits some of them. This table has tens of thousands of clones, 94% appearing once. Sample: CD4+ or CD8+ T cells sorted from blood, taken in a trial of the OX40 agonist ivuxolimab. Source of these receptors: an adult with an advanced solid tumor such as melanoma, head and neck, liver or kidney cancer. CDR3s include the opening cysteine and the closing phenylalanine or tryptophan. The order of the fields is clone size, J gene, D gene, V gene, CDR3 DNA, CDR3 protein. A D gene is named only where the DNA matches it firmly. Clone size appears in some rows only: once, few, many, or a class for an expanded clone.

clone size: .; J gene: TRBJ2-5; D gene: TRBD1; V gene: TRBV28; CDR3 DNA: TGTGCCAGCAGTCCGCGGTGGACAGGGGCGGCGGGAGAGCAGTACTTC; CDR3 protein: CASSPRWTGAAGEQYF
clone size: .; J gene: TRBJ2-7; D gene: .; V gene: TRBV27; CDR3 DNA: TGTGCCAGCAGTTTACGGGAGTCCTACGAGCAGTACTTC; CDR3 protein: CASSLRESYEQYF
clone size: .; J gene: TRBJ2-2; D gene: TRBD2; V gene: TRBV9; CDR3 DNA: TGTGCCAGCAGCCCCCAGACTAGCGGGGGGTGGGAGCTGTTTTTT; CDR3 protein: CASSPQTSGGWELFF
clone size: .; J gene: TRBJ2-3; D gene: TRBD1; V gene: TRBV12-5; CDR3 DNA: TGTGCTAGTAGGGACAGGGCCGCAGATACGCAGTATTTT; CDR3 protein: CASRDRAADTQYF
clone size: .; J gene: TRBJ1-2; D gene: .; V gene: TRBV27; CDR3 DNA: TGTGCCAGCAGTTTATCCCTAAGGGGTACCTATGGCTACACCTTC; CDR3 protein: CASSLSLRGTYGYTF
clone size: .; J gene: TRBJ2-3; D gene: TRBD2; V gene: TRBV4-3; CDR3 DNA: TGCGCCAGCAGCCCAGGGACTAGCGGTCACACAGATACGCAGTATTTT; CDR3 protein: CASSPGTSGHTDTQYF
clone size: .; J gene: TRBJ2-7; D gene: TRBD1; V gene: TRBV27; CDR3 DNA: TGTGCCAGCAGTTTATTGGGGGACAGCGGCTACGAGCAGTACTTC; CDR3 protein: CASSLLGDSGYEQYF
clone size: .; J gene: TRBJ1-2; D gene: TRBD1; V gene: TRBV29-1; CDR3 DNA: TGCAGCGTTGAAGATCTTGGGACAGGGCTCTATGGCTACACCTTC; CDR3 protein: CSVEDLGTGLYGYTF
clone size: .; J gene: TRBJ1-1; D gene: .; V gene: TRBV7-9; CDR3 DNA: TGTGCCAGCAGCTTAAGCAGGGAAAATGCTGAAGCTTTCTTT; CDR3 protein: CASSLSRENAEAFF
clone size: .; J gene: TRBJ2-6; D gene: .; V gene: TRBV28; CDR3 DNA: TGTGCCAGCAGGCCCTTCGGGGCTTCCTCTGGGGCCAACGTCCTGACTTTC; CDR3 protein: CASRPFGASSGANVLTF
clone size: once; J gene: TRBJ1-2; D gene: TRBD1; V gene: TRBV6-5; CDR3 DNA: TGTGCCAGCAGTCCCGCCGGGACAGGGATTGGCTACACCTTC; CDR3 protein: CASSPAGTGIGYTF
clone size: .; J gene: TRBJ1-1; D gene: .; V gene: TRBV4-3; CDR3 DNA: TGCGCCAGCAGCCAAGATAGGGGGAACACTGAAGCTTTCTTT; CDR3 protein: CASSQDRGNTEAFF
clone size: .; J gene: TRBJ2-7; D gene: .; V gene: TRBV6-6; CDR3 DNA: TGTGCCAGCAGGTACTCAGGGCGGCAGTACTTC; CDR3 protein: CASRYSGRQYF
clone size: once; J gene: TRBJ1-4; D gene: TRBD1; V gene: TRBV19; CDR3 DNA: TGTGCCAGTAGTAGCGGGACAGGGGGTACTAATGAAAAACTGTTTTTT; CDR3 protein: CASSSGTGGTNEKLFF
clone size: .; J gene: TRBJ2-7; D gene: TRBD1; V gene: TRBV7-9; CDR3 DNA: TGTGCCAGCAGCTCCCGGGACAGGGCCACCGAGCAGTACTTC; CDR3 protein: CASSSRDRATEQYF
clone size: .; J gene: TRBJ2-5; D gene: TRBD1; V gene: TRBV13; CDR3 DNA: TGTGCCAGCAGCACTAGAGGGGGGACAGGGGTCGGAGAGACCCAGTACTTC; CDR3 protein: CASSTRGGTGVGETQYF
clone size: .; J gene: TRBJ1-1; D gene: TRBD1; V gene: TRBV4-2; CDR3 DNA: TGTGCCAGCAGCCAAGAAGGGACAGGGGGCACTGAAGCTTTCTTT; CDR3 protein: CASSQEGTGGTEAFF
clone size: .; J gene: TRBJ1-2; D gene: TRBD1; V gene: TRBV9; CDR3 DNA: TGTGCCAGCAGCCCCGGGACAGGGAACTATGGCTACACCTTC; CDR3 protein: CASSPGTGNYGYTF
clone size: .; J gene: TRBJ2-2; D gene: TRBD1; V gene: TRBV28; CDR3 DNA: TGTGCCAGCAGTTTCCGAGGGACAGCCAGCGGGGAGCTGTTTTTT; CDR3 protein: CASSFRGTASGELFF
clone size: .; J gene: TRBJ2-7; D gene: TRBD2; V gene: TRBV11-2; CDR3 DNA: TGTGCCAGCAGCTTTGGACTAGGAGCCTACGAGCAGTACTTC; CDR3 protein: CASSFGLGAYEQYF
clone size: .; J gene: TRBJ2-7; D gene: TRBD1; V gene: TRBV6-5; CDR3 DNA: TGTGCCAGCAGTTACAAAGGGGGCGCGTACGAGCAGTACTTC; CDR3 protein: CASSYKGGAYEQYF
clone size: .; J gene: TRBJ2-5; D gene: TRBD2; V gene: TRBV7-9; CDR3 DNA: TGTGCCAGCAGCCCCAAGCTAGCGGGGGGAAGGTCAGAGACCCAGTACTTC; CDR3 protein: CASSPKLAGGRSETQYF
clone size: .; J gene: TRBJ2-2; D gene: TRBD2; V gene: TRBV9; CDR3 DNA: TGTGCCAGCAGCGATGGGACTAGCGGGAGGGCCCTCGCCGGGGAGCTGTTTTTT; CDR3 protein: CASSDGTSGRALAGELFF
clone size: once; J gene: TRBJ2-2; D gene: TRBD1; V gene: TRBV7-3; CDR3 DNA: TGTGCCAGCAGCTCTACAGACAGGGTGAACACCGGGGAGCTGTTTTTT; CDR3 protein: CASSSTDRVNTGELFF
clone size: .; J gene: TRBJ1-1; D gene: .; V gene: TRBV11-2; CDR3 DNA: TGTGCCAGCAGCTTACCCGACGACGCTGAAGCTTTCTTT; CDR3 protein: CASSLPDDAEAFF
clone size: .; J gene: TRBJ2-3; D gene: TRBD1; V gene: TRBV4-1; CDR3 DNA: TGCGCCAGCAGCTCCCTTCCGGGACAGGGGGAAACAGATACGCAGTATTTT; CDR3 protein: CASSSLPGQGETDTQYF
clone size: .; J gene: TRBJ2-7; D gene: .; V gene: TRBV7-9; CDR3 DNA: TGTGCCAGCAGCTTAGAGGGGCGGAACTACGAGCAGTACTTC; CDR3 protein: CASSLEGRNYEQYF
clone size: .; J gene: TRBJ2-5; D gene: .; V gene: TRBV18; CDR3 DNA: TGTGCCAGCTCACCAGAGTCAGGTAGCCAAGAGACCCAGTACTTC; CDR3 protein: CASSPESGSQETQYF
clone size: once; J gene: TRBJ2-7; D gene: .; V gene: TRBV9; CDR3 DNA: TGTGCCAGCAGCGACGGGACGGGGTTTATGGAGCAGTACTTC; CDR3 protein: CASSDGTGFMEQYF
clone size: .; J gene: TRBJ2-3; D gene: TRBD2; V gene: TRBV2; CDR3 DNA: TGTGCCAGCAGTGACCCGCCTAGCGGAGAAACAGATACGCAGTATTTT; CDR3 protein: CASSDPPSGETDTQYF
clone size: .; J gene: TRBJ2-3; D gene: TRBD2; V gene: TRBV7-3; CDR3 DNA: TGTGCCAGCAGCTTTTACGGGGGGTTAAGAGATACGCAGTATTTT; CDR3 protein: CASSFYGGLRDTQYF
clone size: .; J gene: TRBJ2-3; D gene: .; V gene: TRBV18; CDR3 DNA: TGTGCCAGCTCATCGATTCAGGGGAACACAGATACGCAGTATTTT; CDR3 protein: CASSSIQGNTDTQYF
clone size: .; J gene: TRBJ2-5; D gene: .; V gene: TRBV7-3; CDR3 DNA: TGTGCCAGCAGCTTCTCGATTGGAGAGACCCAGTACTTC; CDR3 protein: CASSFSIGETQYF
clone size: .; J gene: TRBJ2-7; D gene: .; V gene: TRBV5-4; CDR3 DNA: TGTGCCAGCAGCTGGGGACCCGCCTACGAGCAGTACTTC; CDR3 protein: CASSWGPAYEQYF
clone size: .; J gene: TRBJ2-7; D gene: .; V gene: TRBV18; CDR3 DNA: TGTGCCAGCTCAGAAGCGGGCACCTACGAGCAGTACTTC; CDR3 protein: CASSEAGTYEQYF
clone size: .; J gene: TRBJ1-4; D gene: TRBD1; V gene: TRBV11-2; CDR3 DNA: TGTGCCAGCAGCTTAGGAGGGGGCAGGTTCGATGAAAAACTGTTTTTT; CDR3 protein: CASSLGGGRFDEKLFF
clone size: .; J gene: TRBJ2-1; D gene: .; V gene: TRBV28; CDR3 DNA: TGTGCCAGCAGTTGGGGTTATTGGGCCTACAATGAGCAGTTCTTC; CDR3 protein: CASSWGYWAYNEQFF
clone size: .; J gene: TRBJ1-5; D gene: .; V gene: TRBV29-1; CDR3 DNA: TGCAGCGTTATTGACCGGTGGGGTAGCAATCAGCCCCAGCATTTT; CDR3 protein: CSVIDRWGSNQPQHF
clone size: .; J gene: TRBJ2-7; D gene: TRBD1; V gene: TRBV7-6; CDR3 DNA: TGTGCCAGCAGCTTAGGATTGGGACAGGGCTCCTACGAGCAGTACTTC; CDR3 protein: CASSLGLGQGSYEQYF
clone size: .; J gene: TRBJ1-5; D gene: .; V gene: TRBV5-8; CDR3 DNA: TGTGCCAGCAACAGTTTCGAGGGGATCGGCAATCAGCCCCAGCATTTT; CDR3 protein: CASNSFEGIGNQPQHF
clone size: .; J gene: TRBJ2-3; D gene: TRBD2; V gene: TRBV15; CDR3 DNA: TGTGCCACCAGCAGAGATAGCGGGGGCGACTCACGAGATACGCAGTATTTT; CDR3 protein: CATSRDSGGDSRDTQYF
clone size: many; J gene: TRBJ1-5; D gene: .; V gene: TRBV7-9; CDR3 DNA: TGTGCCAGCAGTTCCGGGACACTGGTAAATCAGCCCCAGCATTTT; CDR3 protein: CASSSGTLVNQPQHF
clone size: .; J gene: TRBJ1-1; D gene: .; V gene: TRBV7-2; CDR3 DNA: TGTGCCAGCAGCTTAGGGCCGGACACTGAAGCTTTCTTT; CDR3 protein: CASSLGPDTEAFF
clone size: .; J gene: TRBJ2-7; D gene: .; V gene: TRBV25-1; CDR3 DNA: TGTGCCAGCAGTGAAGGGCGCGGGGAGGAGGAGCAGTACTTC; CDR3 protein: CASSEGRGEEEQYF
clone size: .; J gene: TRBJ2-7; D gene: TRBD1; V gene: TRBV19; CDR3 DNA: TGTGCCAGTAGTTCAGGGACAGGAGCCTACGAGCAGTACTTC; CDR3 protein: CASSSGTGAYEQYF
clone size: .; J gene: TRBJ2-7; D gene: TRBD2; V gene: TRBV7-8; CDR3 DNA: TGTGCCAGCAGCTTAGGGGGGACTAGCTCCTACGAGCAGTACTTC; CDR3 protein: CASSLGGTSSYEQYF
clone size: .; J gene: TRBJ2-1; D gene: .; V gene: TRBV15; CDR3 DNA: TGTGCCACCAGCAGAGTAGGGAATGAGCAGTTCTTC; CDR3 protein: CATSRVGNEQFF
clone size: .; J gene: TRBJ2-7; D gene: TRBD1; V gene: TRBV2; CDR3 DNA: TGTGCCAGCAGTGTTCCCATTCGGGACCCGGGACAGAGCTACGAGCAGTACTTC; CDR3 protein: CASSVPIRDPGQSYEQYF